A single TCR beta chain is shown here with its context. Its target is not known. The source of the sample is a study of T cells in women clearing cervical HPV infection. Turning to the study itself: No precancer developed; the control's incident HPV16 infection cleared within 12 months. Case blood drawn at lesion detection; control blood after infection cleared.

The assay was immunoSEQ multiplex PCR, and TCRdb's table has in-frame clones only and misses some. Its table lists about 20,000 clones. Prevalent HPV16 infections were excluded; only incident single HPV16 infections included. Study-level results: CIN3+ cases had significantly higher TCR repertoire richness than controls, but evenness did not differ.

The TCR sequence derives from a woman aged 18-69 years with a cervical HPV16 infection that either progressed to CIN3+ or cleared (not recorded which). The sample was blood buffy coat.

CDR3 bases read: TGCAGTGCTACTCTCGTACAGGGAAACACTGAA. Translated: CSATLVQGNTE. The CDR3 in full is CSATLVQGNTEAFF. The chain couples TRBV20-1 to TRBJ1-1; possible D gene TRBD1, 6 bases. The read finishes 3 residues shy of the CDR3 end, and the germline J gene is used to complete it. Germline CDR1 DFQATT, CDR2 SNEGSKA (reference sequence). The CDR3 is 14 residues long. V was trimmed by 4 bases and J by 2 bases, leaving 14 bases between them.